These 5 T cell receptor beta chains share one sample of origin, sequenced in a study of early T cells in non-severe SARS-CoV-2 infection. TCRdb recomputed calls from the 5' RACE reads with MiXCR, one row per CDR3 protein. The data show around 77,000 distinct CDR3 sequences, with around 9.1% seen just once and 7.6% held by the top ten. Sequenced here: whole blood, sampled at baseline. The receptor source for this set is an adult who was a healthcare worker with PCR-confirmed SARS-CoV-2 infection or an uninfected control (not recorded which).

This clonotype was picked up a small number of times. The chain carries TRBV12-3 or TRBV12-4 and TRBJ2-1; D uncertain. Trimming left V 2 bases short and J 7 bases short, with 6 bases between. This CDR3 comprises 12 residues. This CDR3 reads CASSLRANEQFF. CDR3 nucleotide sequence: TGTGCCAGCAGTTTACGGGCGAATGAGCAGTTCTTC.

This clonotype appeared a few times. The chain joins TRBV19 to TRBJ1-1; the D gene is possibly TRBD1 (6 bases). The CDR3 extends over 13 amino acids. Germline assignment: CDR1 LNHDA and CDR2 SQIVND (reference sequence). The V and J ends lost 9 bases and 4 bases respectively, with 15 bases between them. The CDR3 sequence: CASGQSGVTEAFF. The CDR3 DNA is TGTGCCAGCGGACAGTCCGGGGTCACTGAAGCTTTCTTT.

This clonotype has just a few counts. V is TRBV6-5 and J is TRBJ1-1; D gene unclear. Germline CDR1 is MNHEY and CDR2 is SVGAGI. This CDR3 contains 15 residues. V lost 6 bases to trimming and J lost 1 base, with 15 bases between them. The chain's CDR3 is CASRTRGLTNTEAFF. CDR3 DNA sequence: TGTGCCAGCAGGACCCGAGGACTTACGAACACTGAAGCTTTCTTT.

In this sample, this clonotype turned up a few times. The CDR3 region is CASTSGPSSYNSPLHF. The CDR3 DNA follows: TGTGCCAGCACTTCGGGGCCTAGCTCCTATAATTCACCCCTCCACTTT. This chain joins TRBV2 and TRBJ1-6; D perhaps matches TRBD1 (5 bases). Germline V gene sequence: CDR1 SNHLY, CDR2 FYNNEI. V was clipped by 7 bases and J by 0 bases, with 13 bases between them. This CDR3 comprises 16 residues.

This clonotype has more than one count but fewer than ten. The gene calls are TRBV7-2 and TRBJ2-1; tentatively, D is TRBD2 (6 bases). Germline V CDR1 and CDR2: SGHTA, FQGNSA. The CDR3 spans 15 residues. Trimming shortened V by 6 bases and J by 6 bases, and 18 bases separated the two germline ends. In DNA form, the CDR3 reads TGTGCCAGCAGACTAGCCGTTTCCCACCTCAATGAGCAGTTCTTC. It yields the protein CASRLAVSHLNEQFF.